This T cell receptor beta chain was identified during a study of blood T cell repertoires in COVID-19. Study-level background: Researchers got acute and convalescent COVID-19 samples from the United States, Italy and Spain.

Original processing methods: Amplification from reference gene primers served as the basis for estimated nucleated cell counts. Generated by immunoSEQ multiplex PCR, the TCRdb table keeps only in-frame clones and is missing some. V and J calls and clone size are those listed in that table; D and trimming were worked out from the DNA. The table includes about 200,000 clones, 80% to 90% detected once. Participants reported their clinical history, and cohort assignment relied on those reports. Germline V lookup: CDR1 MGHDK, CDR2 SYGVNS. V gave up 4 bases and J gave up 2 bases, with 11 bases separating them. The CDR3 is made up of 15 amino acids. This clone was observed a handful of times.

This TCR was recovered from a man between 35 and 55 years old who had recovered from COVID-19. Sample: PBMCs or T cells enriched from blood (not recorded which). The V call is TRBV25-1, the J call TRBJ1-4; D unclear. The CDR3 sequence is CASSVWRNTNEKLFF. CDR3 nucleotide sequence: TGTGCCAGCAGTGTATGGAGGAACACTAATGAAAAACTGTTTTTT. Full variable domain (rest looked up from reference TRBV25-1 and TRBJ1-4): EADIYQTPRYLVIGTGKKITLECSQTMGHDKMYWYQQDPGMELHLIHYSYGVNSTEKGDLSSESTVSRIRTEHFPLTLESARPSHTSQYLCASSVWRNTNEKLFFGSGTQLSVL.